This TCR beta chain was recovered during a study of blood T cells in healthy people across ages. Findings and caveats of the study: Age advanced and TCR beta diversity per million T cells fell, roughly linearly. Versus aged donors, long-lived donors had higher diversity and more naive CD4+ cells. The unsorted PBMCs prevented any conclusive comparison of naive versus antigen-experienced cells.

The CDR3 has 15 residues. V shed 0 bases and J 11 bases; nucleotides not matched to a gene: 7. The V gene's germline CDR1 is SGHRS and CDR2 YFSETQ. Primers used in a second PCR of roughly 7 to 12 cycles were a sample-barcoded 5' primer and a J-beta primer mix. Template switching added a 12-random-nucleotide identifier to every cDNA molecule. TCRdb re-called the 5' RACE reads through MiXCR, storing one row per CDR3 protein. The sample carries hundreds of thousands of distinct CDR3 sequences, about 30% recorded once. This clonotype was detected only a few times. Its antigen is as yet unknown. This may be a read error, as it is one base from a much larger clone.

Sequencing used blood. The chain has TRBV5-1 and TRBJ2-1; 11 nucleotides match TRBD2. This clonotype was obtained from a woman of 80 years or more in good health. The CDR3: CASSLASGGRNKQFF. In DNA form, the CDR3 reads TGCGCCAGCAGCTTGGCTAGCGGGGGGAGGAATAAGCAGTTCTTC.